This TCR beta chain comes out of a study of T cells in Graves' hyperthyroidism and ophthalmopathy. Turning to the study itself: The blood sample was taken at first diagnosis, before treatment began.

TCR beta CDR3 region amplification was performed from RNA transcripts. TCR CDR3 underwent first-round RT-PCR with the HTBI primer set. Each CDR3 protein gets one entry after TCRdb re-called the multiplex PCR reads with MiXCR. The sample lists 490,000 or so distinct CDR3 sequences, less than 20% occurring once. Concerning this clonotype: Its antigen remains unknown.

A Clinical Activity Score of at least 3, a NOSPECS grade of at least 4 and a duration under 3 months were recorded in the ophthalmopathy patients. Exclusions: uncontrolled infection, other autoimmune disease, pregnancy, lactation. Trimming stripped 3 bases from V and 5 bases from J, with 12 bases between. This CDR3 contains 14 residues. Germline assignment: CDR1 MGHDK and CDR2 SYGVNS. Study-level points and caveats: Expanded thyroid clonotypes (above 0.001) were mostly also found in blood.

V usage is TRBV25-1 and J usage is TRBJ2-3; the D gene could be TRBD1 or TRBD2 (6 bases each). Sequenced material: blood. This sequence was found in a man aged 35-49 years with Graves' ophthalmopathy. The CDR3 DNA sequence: TGTGCCAGCAGTGAGGAGGGGGTTTTAGATACGCAGTATTTT. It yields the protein CASSEEGVLDTQYF. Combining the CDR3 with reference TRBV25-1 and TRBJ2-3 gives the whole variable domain EADIYQTPRYLVIGTGKKITLECSQTMGHDKMYWYQQDPGMELHLIHYSYGVNSTEKGDLSSESTVSRIRTEHFPLTLESARPSHTSQYLCASSEEGVLDTQYFGPGTRLTVL.